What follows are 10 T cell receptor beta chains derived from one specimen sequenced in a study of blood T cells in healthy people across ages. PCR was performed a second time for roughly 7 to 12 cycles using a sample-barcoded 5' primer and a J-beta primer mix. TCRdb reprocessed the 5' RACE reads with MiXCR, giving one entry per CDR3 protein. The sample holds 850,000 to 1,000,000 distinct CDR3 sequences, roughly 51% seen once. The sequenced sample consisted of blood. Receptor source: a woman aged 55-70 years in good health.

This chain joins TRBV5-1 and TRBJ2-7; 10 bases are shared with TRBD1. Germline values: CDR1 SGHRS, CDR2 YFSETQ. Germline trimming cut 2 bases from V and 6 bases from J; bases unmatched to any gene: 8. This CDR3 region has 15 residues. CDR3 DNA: TGCGCCAGCAGCTTCGGAGACAGGGGGCCCCGCGAGCAGTACTTC. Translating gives CASSFGDRGPREQYF.

The CDR3 region is CATSDWSKGVQETQYF. For the CDR3, the DNA is TGTGCCACCAGTGATTGGAGTAAGGGAGTCCAAGAGACCCAGTACTTC. This rearrangement joins TRBV24-1 to TRBJ2-5; TRBD2 is a possible D gene (5 bases). This CDR3 comprises 16 residues. Germline CDR1 and CDR2: KGHDR and SFDVKD. Trimming took off 2 bases at V and 1 base at J, with 13 bases between the two ends.

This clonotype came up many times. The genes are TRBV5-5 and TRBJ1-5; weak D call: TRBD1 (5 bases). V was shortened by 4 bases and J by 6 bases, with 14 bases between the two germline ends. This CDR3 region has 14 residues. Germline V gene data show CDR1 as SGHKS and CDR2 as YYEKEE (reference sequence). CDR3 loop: CASSMSGTAQPQHF. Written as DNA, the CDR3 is TGTGCCAGCAGCATGTCAGGGACGGCTCAGCCCCAGCATTTT.

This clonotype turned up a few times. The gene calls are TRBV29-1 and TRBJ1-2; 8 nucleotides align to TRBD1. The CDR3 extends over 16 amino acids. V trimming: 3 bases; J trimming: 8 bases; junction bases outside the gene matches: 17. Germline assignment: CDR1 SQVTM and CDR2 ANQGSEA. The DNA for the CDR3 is TGCAGCGTTGATAAGGCAGGGGGCGCAGGGATTGAAGGCTACACCTTC. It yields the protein CSVDKAGGAGIEGYTF. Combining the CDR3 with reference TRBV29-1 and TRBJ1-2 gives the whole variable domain SAVISQKPSRDICQRGTSLTIQCQVDSQVTMMFWYRQQPGQSLTLIATANQGSEATYESGFVIDKFPISRPNLTFSTLTVSNMSPEDSSIYLCSVDKAGGAGIEGYTFGSGTRLTVV.

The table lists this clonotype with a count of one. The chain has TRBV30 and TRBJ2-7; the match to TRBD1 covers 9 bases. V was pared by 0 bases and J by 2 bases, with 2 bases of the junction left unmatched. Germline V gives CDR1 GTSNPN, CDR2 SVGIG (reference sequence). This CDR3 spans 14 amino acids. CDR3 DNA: TGTGCCTGGAGTGTGGGGGACAGGGCCTACGAGCAGTACTTC. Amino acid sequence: CAWSVGDRAYEQYF.

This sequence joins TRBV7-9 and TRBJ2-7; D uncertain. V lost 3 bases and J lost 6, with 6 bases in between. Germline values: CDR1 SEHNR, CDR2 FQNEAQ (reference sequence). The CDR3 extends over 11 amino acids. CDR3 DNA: TGTGCCAGCAGCTTCGGACCCGAGCAGTACTTC. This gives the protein CASSFGPEQYF.

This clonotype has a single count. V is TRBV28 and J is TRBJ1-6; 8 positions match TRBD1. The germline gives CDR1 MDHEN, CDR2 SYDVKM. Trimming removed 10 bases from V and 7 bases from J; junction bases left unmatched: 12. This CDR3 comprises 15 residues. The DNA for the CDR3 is TGTGCCACCTCAACACCGGACAGGGCCAATTCACCCCTCCACTTT. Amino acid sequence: CATSTPDRANSPLHF.

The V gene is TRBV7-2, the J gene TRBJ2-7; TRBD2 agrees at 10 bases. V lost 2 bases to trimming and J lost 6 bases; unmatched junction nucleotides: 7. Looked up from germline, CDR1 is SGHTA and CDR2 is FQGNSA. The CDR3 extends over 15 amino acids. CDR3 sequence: CASSLSSGSPGEQYF. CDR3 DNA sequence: TGTGCCAGCAGCTTATCTAGCGGGAGTCCTGGCGAGCAGTACTTC.

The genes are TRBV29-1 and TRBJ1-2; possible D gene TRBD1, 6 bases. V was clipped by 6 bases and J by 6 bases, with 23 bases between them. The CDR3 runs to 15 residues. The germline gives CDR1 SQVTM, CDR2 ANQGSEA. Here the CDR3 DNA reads TGCAGCGTATCCACGGGCTTCACAGGGAGACATGGCTACACCTTC. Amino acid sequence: CSVSTGFTGRHGYTF.

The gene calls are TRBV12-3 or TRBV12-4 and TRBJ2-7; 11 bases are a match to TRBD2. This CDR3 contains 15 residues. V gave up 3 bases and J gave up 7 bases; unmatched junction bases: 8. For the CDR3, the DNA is TGTGCCAGCAGTTTGTCACTAGCGGGAGTACATGAGCAGTACTTC. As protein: CASSLSLAGVHEQYF.